The sequence of this T cell receptor beta chain was determined in a study of PD-L1 blockade in urothelial cancer. Looking at the study overall: Dosed intravenously at 1,200 mg every 3 weeks, atezolizumab was initiated by patients around 2014. Enrolled patients had been treated previously with 0 to 3 chemotherapy regimens. The median number of T cells present in blood samples was 130,000 to 150,000.

Every PCR received spiked-in synthetic TCR analog templates. TCRdb's table, derived via immunoSEQ multiplex PCR, lists solely in-frame clones and lacks some. Among around 50,000 clones listed, 82% were seen once. This sample's time point: pretreatment peripheral blood. The sequences come from PBMCs, collected around atezolizumab (anti-PD-L1) treatment. The sequence was obtained from a man aged 50-59 years with urothelial cancer.

This CDR3 reads CASRRQGGGVLGTDTQYF. The CDR3 bases are TGTGCCAGCAGGAGACAGGGAGGAGGGGTATTAGGCACAGATACGCAGTATTTT. The chain combines TRBV27 with TRBJ2-3, with D possibly TRBD1 on 7 matching bases. This CDR3 has 18 amino acids. Trimming removed 6 bases at V and 1 base at J, with 23 bases between. Looked up from germline, CDR1 is MNHEY and CDR2 is SMNVEV (reference sequence).